This T cell receptor beta chain was identified in a study of molecular identifiers for immune sequencing clone quantification. This clonotype was recorded at least ten times. Its antigen is not identified. Overall study findings and caveats: Naive cells had under 1% of molecules in clones above 20 RNA copies, effectors over 99%.

Germline-derived CDR1 and CDR2 are LGHNA and YSLEER. This CDR3 region has 15 residues. V lost 3 bases to trimming and J lost 4 bases, with 16 bases between them. Each CDR3 protein gets one entry after TCRdb re-called the PCR reads with MiXCR. The data show about 40,000 distinct CDR3 sequences, 24% seen once. The TCR sequence derives from a human donor in good health. Some libraries in this study had Jurkat cell RNA spiked in. Sequenced input: naive CD8+ T cells from blood, with Jurkat cell RNA spiked in. Subset noted: FACS-sorted CD8+CD4-CCR7+CD45RA+ naive T cells. The chain joins TRBV4-3 to TRBJ2-7; maybe TRBD2 (5 bases). In nucleotides, the CDR3 is TGCGCCAGCAGCCAGGACTTCACCGGGATTTACGAGCAGTACTTC. The encoded protein is CASSQDFTGIYEQYF.